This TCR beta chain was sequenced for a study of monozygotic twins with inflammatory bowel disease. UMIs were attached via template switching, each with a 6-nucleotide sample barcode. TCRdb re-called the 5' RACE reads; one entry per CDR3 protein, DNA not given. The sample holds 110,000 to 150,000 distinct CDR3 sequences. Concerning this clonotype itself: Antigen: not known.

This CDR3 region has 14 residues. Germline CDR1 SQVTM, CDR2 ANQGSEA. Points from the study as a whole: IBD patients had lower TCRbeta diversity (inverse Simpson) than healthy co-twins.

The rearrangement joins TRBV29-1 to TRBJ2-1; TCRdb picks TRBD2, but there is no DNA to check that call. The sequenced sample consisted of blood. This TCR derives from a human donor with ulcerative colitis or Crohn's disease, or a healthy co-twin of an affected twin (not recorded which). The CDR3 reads CSALGLAGVNEQFF.